This T cell receptor beta chain originates from a study of T cell repertoires in cytomegalovirus infection (dated by TCRdb to the late 2010s). Context from the whole study: Alongside well-studied HLA-B-restricted epitopes, the peptide stimulations were aimed at recently identified HLA-C-restricted CMV epitopes, whose presentation resists viral immunomodulation. The HLA type of each donor mattered for the analysis, because public TCR beta signatures pointed to carriage of CMV infection along with the matching HLA type.

What the research found in general, with its limitations: The ex vivo response was dominated by HLA-C-restricted CMV-specific TCR beta clonotypes, and the single most frequent clonotype in two of eight donors was supplied by these HLA-C-restricted clonotypes. Cumulative frequency of public TCR beta family members discriminated carriers of CMV infection plus the relevant HLA type in this cohort and an independent roughly 330-donor cohort.

Sequencing was carried out with an Illumina HiSeq 1500. TCRdb cleaned the public reads at Q25 with fastp, built clones with MiXCR and kept in-frame beta chains. Rows are unified per CDR3 protein, each entry keeping the most common DNA and genes. The sample profile shows approximately 730,000 distinct CDR3 sequences; 30% to 40% of them were found once. The top ten hold 15% to 20% of the sample. The table lists this clonotype with a few counts. Its antigen specificity is not known. No much larger clone exists at a distance of one base, and base qualities are not known. Sample treatment or condition, as interpreted from the label and publication: in vitro stimulation with specific CMV peptide epitopes to enrich CMV-specific T cells. The source material was cultured PBMCs, sampled from culture after CMV antigen stimulation. The TCR sequence derives from a human donor in good health (CMV status not recorded). Some clones in this sample may be carry-over from other donors' samples.

The CDR3 here reads CASSLYAEHTEAFF. The nucleotide sequence reads as follows: TGTGCCAGCAGCTTGTACGCAGAGCACACTGAAGCTTTCTTT. The rearrangement combines TRBV7-9 with TRBJ1-1, with the D gene too uncertain to name. CDR3 length: 14 amino acids, cysteine to phenylalanine. Just the 42-base CDR3 DNA is kept, in frame starting at base 1. V is shortened by 3 bases, J by 3 bases, and the region joining them spans 11 bases. In the germline V gene (reference sequence), CDR1 corresponds to SEHNR and CDR2 to FQNEAQ.